This TCR beta chain was recovered during a study of shared clonotypes between healthy human individuals. Turning to the study itself: Donor composition was a couple of women and three men, aged 18 to 49. Overall study findings and caveats: Some clonotypes were shared by all four sorted-subset donors, while others were not shared. The non-shared ones had lower generation probabilities than the shared ones.

V gave up 6 bases and J gave up 4 bases; unmatched junction bases: 8. CDR1 MNHEY and CDR2 SVGAGI come from the germline V gene. The CDR3 contains 14 residues. A deep-level run was used for the assay. The authors split each subset's genomic DNA evenly across several immunoSEQ plates. Sequenced by immunoSEQ multiplex PCR; TCRdb stores in-frame clones only, minus some. The table lists 2 million to 2.5 million clones, 90% to 96% of them singletons. This clone was observed once. Its antigen is currently unknown. Sequencing input: naive CD4+ T cells sorted from blood. Indicated subset: CD45RA+ positively selected. The source is a man aged 18 to 29 in good health. The chain links TRBV6-5 to TRBJ2-5; TRBD1 agrees at 7 bases. This chain's CDR3 is CASSPTGLGETQYF. The CDR3 region has the DNA TGTGCCAGCAGCCCGACAGGGTTAGGAGAGACCCAGTACTTC.